This is a list of T cell receptor beta chains from one sample in a study of T-cell reconstitution after alpha-beta-depleted transplantation in children. TCRdb reprocessed the PCR reads via MiXCR and lists one record per CDR3 protein. The sample contains some 400,000 distinct CDR3 sequences, 20% of which appear only once. This material consisted of PBMCs from the stem cell graft donor, taken from the stem cell graft. The origin of the receptors is a human donor who donated a stem cell graft to a child with acute myeloid leukemia. Each CDR3 is given with its conserved first and last residue. The order of the fields is J gene, V gene, CDR3 protein.

TRBJ2-1 TRBV20-1 CSASLAGSASYEQFF
TRBJ2-5 TRBV7-2 CASSSRTGDQETQYF
TRBJ2-2 TRBV12-3/TRBV12-4 CASRSLGQLYYTGELFF
TRBJ1-2 TRBV18 CASSSDYGYTF
TRBJ2-5 TRBV20-1 CSARGWLAGETQYF
TRBJ2-2 TRBV4-3 CASSPKTSWGTGELFF
TRBJ2-1 TRBV5-1 CASSSRDRGVNEQFF
TRBJ1-3 TRBV12-3/TRBV12-4 CASSPGQTGNTIYF
TRBJ1-1 TRBV7-2 CASLRRSDTEAFF
TRBJ2-7 TRBV9 CARRVNRGEQYF
TRBJ1-2 TRBV27 CASSLPGEGYTF
TRBJ2-1 TRBV2 CAAYASGRMLGQFF
TRBJ2-2 TRBV29-1 CSVLSPKNTGELFF
TRBJ2-7 TRBV20-1 CSARDSYNTPYEQYF
TRBJ2-1 TRBV4-3 CASSQDGHSSYNEQFF
TRBJ1-2 TRBV12-3/TRBV12-4 CASSFDQGYGYTF
TRBJ2-7 TRBV29-1 CSVEDRTSGGTYEQYF
TRBJ1-1 TRBV29-1 CSAATGGQTEAFF
TRBJ1-4 TRBV28 CASSSPGMDEKLFF
TRBJ1-4 TRBV12-3/TRBV12-4 CASSFRIPGRGNEKLFF
TRBJ2-1 TRBV4-1 CASSQVEGQVNEQFF
TRBJ2-5 TRBV27 CASSLSRAETQYF
TRBJ2-7 TRBV5-1 CASSEAGGAYEQYF
TRBJ2-1 TRBV20-1 CSAGTPPRGEQFF
TRBJ2-1 TRBV12-3/TRBV12-4 CASSFWSLYNEQFF
TRBJ2-7 TRBV12-3/TRBV12-4 CASSRTSPEQYF
TRBJ2-7 TRBV29-1 CSVKRVSGSYEQYF
TRBJ2-1 TRBV7-9 CASSSGDYGEQFF
TRBJ2-5 TRBV7-9 CASSPQVETQYF
TRBJ2-7 TRBV20-1 CSALGQSFSYEQYF
TRBJ2-2 TRBV28 CASSLGGQGGTGELFF
TRBJ2-7 TRBV12-3/TRBV12-4 CASSPRTGTVRAEYF
TRBJ2-5 TRBV7-2 CASSVDRVETQYF
TRBJ1-5 TRBV7-9 CASSQQVDQPQHF
TRBJ2-7 TRBV20-1 CSARDGSVFELLLHYEQYF
TRBJ2-7 TRBV5-1 CASSTHVGETGTKYYEQYF
TRBJ2-5 TRBV15 CATSRVGPSGMGETQYF
TRBJ1-1 TRBV12-3/TRBV12-4 CASSLRVGNTEAFF
TRBJ1-5 TRBV5-1 CASSFAAGQPQHF
TRBJ1-1 TRBV18 CASSPPWGNTEAFF
TRBJ2-3 TRBV6-1 CASSEGQATDTQYF
TRBJ1-6 TRBV12-3/TRBV12-4 CASSLGSPGQGLASPLHF
TRBJ2-7 TRBV27 CASSPLEGAFFSYEQYF
TRBJ2-1 TRBV7-3 CASSSFPSSYNEQFF
TRBJ2-1 TRBV27 CASSLQRVNEQFF